This passage covers 23 T cell receptor beta chains from one sample sequenced in a study of cytomegalovirus exposure and HLA in healthy donors. It was with 60 Vbeta and 13 Jbeta primers that the PCR ran. TCRdb's copy holds only in-frame clones and misses some; the assay was immunoSEQ multiplex PCR. This table holds fewer than 200,000 clones, around 87% found once. The sequenced material came from PBMCs. The source of these receptors is a boy younger than 10 in good health and CMV-seronegative.

The chain employs TRBV19 and TRBJ1-1; D is perhaps TRBD1 (5 bases). Deletions cut 8 bases from V and 3 bases from J, with 13 bases between. Germline-derived CDR1 and CDR2 are LNHDA and SQIVND (reference sequence). CDR3 length: 13 residues. The CDR3 DNA reads TGTGCCAGTCTATCGACAGTACACACTGAAGCTTTCTTT. Translation gives CASLSTVHTEAFF.

The CDR3 DNA reads as TGTGCCAGCAGTTACGTCGGGGTTATGCCCTACGAGCAGTACTTC. Translating it yields CASSYVGVMPYEQYF. This chain uses TRBV6-5 with TRBJ2-7, with D maybe TRBD2 (5 bases). CDR3 size: 15 residues. Trimming pared 2 bases from V and 2 bases from J, leaving 13 bases between. The germline V gene has CDR1 MNHEY and CDR2 SVGAGI.

The sample holds a few counts of this clone. The rearrangement uses TRBV6-5 and TRBJ1-3, with 7 bases that match TRBD1. J lost 0 bases, V lost 6 bases, and 5 bases had no gene match. Looked up from germline, CDR1 is MNHEY and CDR2 is SVGAGI. The CDR3 is 15 residues long. DNA of the CDR3: TGTGCCAGCAGCCCAACAGGGGACTCTGGAAACACCATATATTTT. Amino acid sequence: CASSPTGDSGNTIYF.

This chain uses TRBV7-2 with TRBJ2-7, with a possible D match to TRBD1 (6 bases). CDR1 and CDR2 from the germline V gene are SGHTA and FQGNSA. V gave up 5 bases and J gave up 9 bases, with 26 bases separating them. This CDR3 region has 16 residues. This CDR3 reads CASSALTRGPTHAQYF. The CDR3, as DNA: TGTGCCAGCAGCGCCTTAACCAGGGGACCTACGCACGCGCAGTACTTC.

The chain carries TRBV9 and TRBJ2-7; TRBD2 matches at 8 bases. CDR1 SGDLS and CDR2 YYNGEE come from the germline V gene. The V gene end was trimmed by 5 bases and the J gene end by 6 bases; junction bases not matched to a gene: 4. CDR3 length equals 12 residues. In nucleotides, the CDR3 is TGTGCCAGCAGTCCCACTAGCGGCGAGCAGTACTTC. Protein product: CASSPTSGEQYF.

J is TRBJ2-5 and V is TRBV5-1, with a possible D match to TRBD2 (6 bases). Germline-derived CDR1 and CDR2 are SGHRS and YFSETQ. CDR3 length: 15 amino acids. Trimming took 3 bases from V and 2 from J, leaving 14 bases between them. As DNA, the CDR3 is TGCGCCAGCAGCTCGGGGGTCGGAGTACAAGAGACCCAGTACTTC. Its protein product is CASSSGVGVQETQYF.

This CDR3 reads CASSFVTGYNEQFF. The CDR3 DNA reads as TGTGCCAGCAGCTTCGTCACAGGGTACAATGAGCAGTTCTTC. The genes are TRBV7-2 and TRBJ2-1; perhaps TRBD1 as D (6 bases). Germline-derived CDR1 and CDR2 are SGHTA and FQGNSA. Trimming pared 3 bases from V and 4 bases from J, leaving 10 bases between. This CDR3 region has 14 residues.

The rearrangement uses TRBV2 and TRBJ2-5, with unresolved D. Germline CDR1 is SNHLY and CDR2 is FYNNEI. Trimming took off 2 bases at V and 5 bases at J, with 12 bases between the two ends. This CDR3 has 14 amino acids. DNA for the CDR3: TGTGCCAGCAGTGAATCCCCCGGAGCCGAGACCCAGTACTTC. It specifies CASSESPGAETQYF.

The chain has TRBV10-3 and TRBJ1-1, with 10 bases identical to TRBD1. The CDR3 is 14 residues long. V lost 8 bases to trimming and J lost 3 bases; unmatched junction nucleotides: 6. The germline gives CDR1 ENHRY, CDR2 SYGVKD. The chain's CDR3 is CAIGQGEADTEAFF. The CDR3 bases are TGTGCCATCGGACAGGGGGAGGCGGACACTGAAGCTTTCTTT.

CDR3 sequence reads: CSVDGLTEAFF. The CDR3 DNA follows: TGCAGCGTTGATGGACTCACTGAAGCTTTCTTT. This chain connects TRBV29-1 to TRBJ1-1; D gene ambiguous. Trimming took 3 bases from V and 4 from J, leaving 6 bases between them. Per the germline V gene, CDR1 is SQVTM and CDR2 is ANQGSEA. This CDR3 has 11 residues.

The V gene is TRBV6-1, the J gene TRBJ1-4; the match to TRBD1 covers 8 bases. Germline V lookup: CDR1 MNHNS, CDR2 SASEGT. J lost 7 bases, V lost 2 bases, and 21 bases had no gene match. The CDR3 consists of 20 residues. CDR3 in amino acids: CASSERIGPLRGPRSEKLFF. The CDR3 nucleotides are TGTGCCAGCAGTGAACGTATAGGACCCCTCAGGGGGCCTAGAAGTGAAAAACTGTTTTTT.

The chain has TRBV28 and TRBJ2-5, with D perhaps matching TRBD2 (6 bases). The J call may be wrong; the DNA end is better matched by TRBJ2-7. This CDR3 has 15 residues. CDR1 is MDHEN, CDR2 SYDVKM, per germline. The CDR3 bases are TGTGCCAGCAGTGCGTGGGACTTGAAGTCCTACGAGCAGTACTTC. Its translation: CASSAWDLKSYEQYF.

The CDR3 here is CASSYRNTEAFF. The CDR3 DNA follows: TGTGCCAGCAGTTACCGGAACACTGAAGCTTTCTTT. V usage is TRBV6-6 and J usage is TRBJ1-1, with D uncertain. The CDR3 covers 12 residues. Germline V gene sequence: CDR1 MNHNY, CDR2 SVGAGI (reference sequence). V lost 2 bases and J 1 base, leaving 2 bases between the germline ends.

The rearrangement uses TRBV27 and TRBJ1-5, with unresolved D. Trimming left V 9 bases short and J 0 bases short, with 12 bases between. The germline gives CDR1 MNHEY, CDR2 SMNVEV (reference sequence). The CDR3 extends over 14 amino acids. Here the CDR3 DNA reads TGTGCCAGTAGAGCTTTGAATAGCAATCAGCCCCAGCATTTT. It codes for CASRALNSNQPQHF.

The V gene is TRBV5-1, the J gene TRBJ2-5; 8 positions match TRBD2. The DNA end favors TRBJ2-7, so the J call may be wrong. The germline V gene encodes CDR1 SGHRS and CDR2 YFSETQ. The CDR3 length is 15 residues. The CDR3 DNA reads TGCGCCAGCAGCCTCGAGCGGGGGATCTCCTACGAGCAGTACTTC. Its protein is CASSLERGISYEQYF.

This chain joins TRBV10-1 and TRBJ2-2, with D possibly matching TRBD2 (5 bases). Germline V gene lookup returns CDR1 WNHNN and CDR2 SYGVQD (reference sequence). The V gene lost 4 bases and the J gene lost 7 bases, with 7 bases spanning the gap. The CDR3 spans 12 residues. CDR3 sequence: CASSGENGELFF. The CDR3 DNA is TGCGCCAGCAGTGGGGAGAACGGGGAGCTGTTTTTT.

V gene TRBV7-9 combines with J gene TRBJ2-1, with TRBD1 identical over 7 bases. The V gene's germline CDR1 is SEHNR and CDR2 FQNEAQ (reference sequence). The ends lost 4 bases at V and 3 bases at J; junction bases unmatched: 9. The CDR3 sequence is 16 residues long. The CDR3 bases are TGTGCCAGCAGCTCCCCGGAGGACAGGAGCTACAATGAGCAGTTCTTC. Protein: CASSSPEDRSYNEQFF.

The gene calls are TRBV19 and TRBJ1-5, with D uncertain. The CDR3 is made up of 16 amino acids. The V gene's germline CDR1 is LNHDA and CDR2 SQIVND (reference sequence). V dropped 1 base and J dropped 3 bases, with 13 bases sitting between them. This chain's CDR3 is CASSIVWGANNQPQHF. The DNA for the CDR3 is TGTGCCAGTAGTATAGTTTGGGGAGCCAACAATCAGCCCCAGCATTTT.

This CDR3 reads CASSKGASGIYYEQYF. CDR3 sequence (DNA): TGTGCCAGCAGCAAAGGGGCTAGCGGGATCTACTACGAGCAGTACTTC. The chain joins TRBV6-6 to TRBJ2-7; 9 nucleotides agree with TRBD2. This CDR3 is built from 16 residues. The J segment lost 3 bases and the V segment lost 6 bases, leaving 12 bases of the junction unmatched. Germline CDR1 reads MNHNY; CDR2 reads SVGAGI (reference sequence).

The chain is built from TRBV2 and TRBJ2-5; D uncertain. The CDR3 sequence is 11 residues long. The germline V and J ends were trimmed by 3 bases and 4 bases, with 3 bases remaining between them. The germline gives CDR1 SNHLY, CDR2 FYNNEI. The CDR3 nucleotides are TGTGCCAGCAGTGAGAGAGAGACCCAGTACTTC. Protein sequence: CASSERETQYF.

J is TRBJ2-1 and V is TRBV27, with TRBD2 matching over 7 bases. This CDR3 region has 14 residues. V lost 3 bases, J lost 5 bases, and 4 bases stayed unmatched. Germline V CDR1 and CDR2: MNHEY, SMNVEV (reference sequence). The CDR3 DNA reads as TGTGCCAGCAGTTTTAGCGGGTGGGACAATGAGCAGTTCTTC. Translated: CASSFSGWDNEQFF.

The chain joins TRBV30 to TRBJ2-7, with D uncertain. The CDR3 contains 15 residues. Germline CDR1 reads GTSNPN; CDR2 reads SVGIG (reference sequence). V was cut by 2 bases and J by 1 base, with 15 bases left in between. The CDR3 sequence is CAWSMRPTYSYEQYF. DNA of the CDR3: TGTGCCTGGAGTATGAGGCCAACGTATTCCTACGAGCAGTACTTC.

The rearrangement joins TRBV5-1 to TRBJ2-1; the D gene is possibly TRBD2 (6 bases). Germline V CDR1 and CDR2: SGHRS, YFSETQ. Trimming took off 0 bases at V and 5 bases at J, with 12 bases between the two ends. The CDR3 length is 15 residues. The CDR3 loop is CASSLGLAAHNEQFF. In DNA form, the CDR3 reads TGCGCCAGCAGCTTGGGGTTAGCGGCCCACAATGAGCAGTTCTTC.